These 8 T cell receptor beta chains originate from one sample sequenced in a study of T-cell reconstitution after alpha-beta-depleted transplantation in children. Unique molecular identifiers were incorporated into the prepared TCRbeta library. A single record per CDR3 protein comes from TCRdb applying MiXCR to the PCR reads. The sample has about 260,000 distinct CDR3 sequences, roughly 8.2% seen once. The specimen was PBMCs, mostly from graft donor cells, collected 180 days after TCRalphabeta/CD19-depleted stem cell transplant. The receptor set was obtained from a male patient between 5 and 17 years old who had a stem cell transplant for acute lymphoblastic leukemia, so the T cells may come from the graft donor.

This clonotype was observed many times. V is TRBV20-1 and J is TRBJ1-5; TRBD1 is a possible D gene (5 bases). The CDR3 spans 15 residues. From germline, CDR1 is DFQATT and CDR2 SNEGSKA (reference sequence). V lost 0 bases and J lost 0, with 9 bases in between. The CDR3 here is CSARETALSNQPQHF. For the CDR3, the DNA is TGCAGTGCTAGAGAGACAGCACTTAGCAATCAGCCCCAGCATTTT.

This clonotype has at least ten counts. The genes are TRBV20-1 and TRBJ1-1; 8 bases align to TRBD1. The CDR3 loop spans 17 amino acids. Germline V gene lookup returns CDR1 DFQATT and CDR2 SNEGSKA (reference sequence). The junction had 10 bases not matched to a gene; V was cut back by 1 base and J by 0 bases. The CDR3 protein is CSARVRYRGKVNTEAFF. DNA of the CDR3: TGCAGTGCTAGAGTTCGGTACAGGGGGAAGGTGAACACTGAAGCTTTCTTT.

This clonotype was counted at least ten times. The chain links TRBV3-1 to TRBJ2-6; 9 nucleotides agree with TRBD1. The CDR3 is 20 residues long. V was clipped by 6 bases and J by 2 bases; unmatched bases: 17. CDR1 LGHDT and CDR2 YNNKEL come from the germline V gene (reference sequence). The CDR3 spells CASSKSVGQGLLAGANVLTF. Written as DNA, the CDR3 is TGTGCCAGCAGTAAAAGTGTCGGACAGGGGCTACTGGCTGGGGCCAACGTCCTGACTTTC.

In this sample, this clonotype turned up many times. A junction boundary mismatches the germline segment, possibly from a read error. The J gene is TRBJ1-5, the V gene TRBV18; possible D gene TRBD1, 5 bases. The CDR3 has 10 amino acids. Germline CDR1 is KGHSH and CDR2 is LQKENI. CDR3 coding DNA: TGTGCCAGCTCACCCGGGACGGTAGGATTT. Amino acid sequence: CASSPGTVGF.

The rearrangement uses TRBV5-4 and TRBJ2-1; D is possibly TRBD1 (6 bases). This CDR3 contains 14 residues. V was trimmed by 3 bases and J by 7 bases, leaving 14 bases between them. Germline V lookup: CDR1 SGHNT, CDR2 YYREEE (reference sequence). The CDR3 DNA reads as TGTGCCAGCAGCTCTACAGGGCAGACAAATGAGCAGTTCTTC. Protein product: CASSSTGQTNEQFF.

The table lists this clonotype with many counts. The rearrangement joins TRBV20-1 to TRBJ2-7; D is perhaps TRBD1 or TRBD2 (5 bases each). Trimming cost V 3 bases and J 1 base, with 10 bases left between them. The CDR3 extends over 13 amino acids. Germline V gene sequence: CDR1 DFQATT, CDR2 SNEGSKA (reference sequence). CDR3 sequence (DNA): TGCAGTGCTAGTGGGGGACGATCCTACGAGCAGTACTTC. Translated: CSASGGRSYEQYF.

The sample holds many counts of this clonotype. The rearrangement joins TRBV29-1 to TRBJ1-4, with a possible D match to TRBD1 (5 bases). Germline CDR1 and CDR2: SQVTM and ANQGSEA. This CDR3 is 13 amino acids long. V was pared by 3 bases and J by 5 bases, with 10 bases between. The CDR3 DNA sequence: TGCAGCGTTGATGGGGGGGGGAATGAAAAACTGTTTTTT. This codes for CSVDGGGNEKLFF.

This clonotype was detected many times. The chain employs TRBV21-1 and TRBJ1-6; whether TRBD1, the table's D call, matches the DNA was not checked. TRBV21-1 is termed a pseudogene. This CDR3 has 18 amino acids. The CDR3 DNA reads TGTGCCAGCAGCCCTCAGGGAGTCAGCCCCCGTTGGAATTCACCCCTCCACTTT. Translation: CASSPQGVSPRWNSPLHF.